This is a list of T cell receptor beta chains from one sample in a study of blood T cell repertoires in COVID-19. Sequencing used immunoSEQ multiplex PCR; TCRdb keeps in-frame clones, though not all of them. The sample has around 250,000 clones, roughly 84% seen once. Sequenced sample: peripheral blood. The receptors derive from a middle-aged woman who had recovered from COVID-19. CDR3s include the opening cysteine and the closing phenylalanine or tryptophan. A D gene is named only where the DNA matches it firmly. A row's size may be missing; if present it is once, few, many or a size class.

D | J | V | size | DNA | CDR3
TRBD2 | TRBJ2-1 | TRBV19 | . | TGTGCCAGTAGTAGTCCATCTAGCGGGGGGTTCAATGAGCAGTTCTTC | CASSSPSSGGFNEQFF
TRBD1 | TRBJ1-5 | TRBV7-6 | . | TGTGCCAGCAGCTTAGGGACAGGGAAGGATCAGCCCCAGCATTTT | CASSLGTGKDQPQHF
. | TRBJ2-1 | TRBV9 | . | TGTGCCAGCAGCCCACCCGGCAGGGAAGCCCTCGGTGAGCAGTTCTTC | CASSPPGREALGEQFF
. | TRBJ1-2 | TRBV5-1 | . | TGCGCCAGCAGCTGGATGACGGGGACTAACTATGGCTACACCTTC | CASSWMTGTNYGYTF
. | TRBJ1-2 | TRBV19 | . | TGTGCCAGTAAGGAGACAGGCTATGGCTACACCTTC | CASKETGYGYTF
. | TRBJ2-7 | TRBV6-5 | . | TGTGCCAGCAGGGTAGAGGGATACTACGAGCAGTACTTC | CASRVEGYYEQYF
TRBD2 | TRBJ2-1 | TRBV11-2 | . | TGTGCCAGCAGGGGCCTAGCGGGGGGGCGCTCGGGTGAGCAGTTCTTC | CASRGLAGGRSGEQFF
. | TRBJ1-6 | TRBV6-5 | . | TGTGCCAGCAGCCGGGACTCAAAAAATTCACCCCTCCACTTT | CASSRDSKNSPLHF
. | TRBJ1-4 | TRBV4-1 | . | TGCGCCAGCAGCCTATACCGGGGGTCTAATGAAAAACTGTTTTTT | CASSLYRGSNEKLFF
. | TRBJ1-4 | TRBV10-3 | . | TGTGCCATCAGTGAGAGGCGGGGGGTTTATGAAAAACTGTTTTTT | CAISERRGVYEKLFF
. | TRBJ2-7 | TRBV4-2 | . | TGTGCCAGCAGCCGAAACAGGGACGAGCAGTACTTC | CASSRNRDEQYF
TRBD1 | TRBJ1-4 | TRBV4-1 | . | TGCGCCAGCAGCCAGATAAGACAGGGCGAGGGGGAAAAACTGTTTTTT | CASSQIRQGEGEKLFF
TRBD1 | TRBJ1-3 | TRBV19 | once | TGTGCCAGTAGTGAGCCGGGACAGGCCCTCGGTTCTGGAAACACCATATATTTT | CASSEPGQALGSGNTIYF
. | TRBJ2-7 | TRBV11-2 | . | TGTGCCAGCAGCTTAGAAGCGGGTAGTTTCTACGAGCAGTACTTC | CASSLEAGSFYEQYF
. | TRBJ1-1 | TRBV2 | few | TGTGCCAGCAGTGTGCAGGGTAACACTGAAGCTTTCTTT | CASSVQGNTEAFF
TRBD1 | TRBJ1-5 | TRBV10-3 | . | TGTGCCTCAGGGGGCGGCGATAGCAATCAGCCCCAGCATTTT | CASGGGDSNQPQHF
TRBD1 | TRBJ1-5 | TRBV3-1/TRBV3-2 | . | TGTGCCAGCAGCCGTTACAGGGGAGGCCAGCCCCAGCATTTT | CASSRYRGGQPQHF
TRBD2 | TRBJ2-7 | TRBV19 | . | TGTGCCAGTAGTTCTCTGACTAGCGGGGCCTACGAGCAGTACTTC | CASSSLTSGAYEQYF
. | TRBJ1-1 | TRBV12-3/TRBV12-4 | . | TGTGCCAGCAGTTTGCTTGCGGGGACTGAAGCTTTCTTT | CASSLLAGTEAFF
TRBD1 | TRBJ2-7 | TRBV18 | . | TGTGCCAGCTCATCCTCCCGACAGGGGGCTTACGAGCAGTACTTC | CASSSSRQGAYEQYF
TRBD1 | TRBJ1-2 | TRBV18 | . | TGTGCCAGCTCATCCTGGACAGGGGGGACGGGAGGCTACACCTTC | CASSSWTGGTGGYTF
. | TRBJ1-5 | TRBV6-5 | . | TGTGCCAGCAGCCGACAATACAATCAGCCCCAGCATTTT | CASSRQYNQPQHF
. | TRBJ1-2 | TRBV6-5 | few | TGTGCCAGCAGTTATGGTGCGGGTGGCTACACCTTC | CASSYGAGGYTF
TRBD1 | TRBJ2-2 | TRBV5-1 | few | TGCGCCAGCAGCTTGTTCGGGACAGGGGTCGGCGGGGAGCTGTTTTTT | CASSLFGTGVGGELFF
TRBD1 | TRBJ1-5 | TRBV29-1 | . | TGCAGCGTTGGGGGGGGACAGGGTAATCAGCCCCAGCATTTT | CSVGGGQGNQPQHF
. | TRBJ2-1 | TRBV4-1 | . | TGCGCCAGCAGCCGCTCACTCGGGGTACGCTCCTACAATGAGCAGTTCTTC | CASSRSLGVRSYNEQFF
. | TRBJ2-7 | TRBV30 | . | TGTGCCTTTCTCGGAGAAAACTACGAGCAGTACTTC | CAFLGENYEQYF
. | TRBJ2-7 | TRBV12-3/TRBV12-4 | . | TGTGCCAGCAGTTTCACAGGGTTTGAGCAGTACTTC | CASSFTGFEQYF
. | TRBJ2-1 | TRBV11-2 | . | TGTGCCAGCAGCTCCTATGAGGGAGTCTCCTACAATGAGCAGTTCTTC | CASSSYEGVSYNEQFF
TRBD2 | TRBJ2-3 | TRBV4-2 | once | TGTGCCAGCAGCCAATCCGGGACTAGCGGGGGTTCCAGGGAAGATACGCAGTATTTT | CASSQSGTSGGSREDTQYF
. | TRBJ2-2 | TRBV9 | . | TGTGCCAGCAGCGTAGCGGGGGTCCAGAACACCGGGGAGCTGTTTTTT | CASSVAGVQNTGELFF
TRBD1 | TRBJ1-6 | TRBV7-9 | . | TGTGCCAGCAGCCCCGACAGGGCATATTCACCCCTCCACTTT | CASSPDRAYSPLHF
TRBD1 | TRBJ1-2 | TRBV18 | . | TGTGCCAGCTCACCTCGGACAGGGGAAGGAGCTAACTATGGCTACACCTTC | CASSPRTGEGANYGYTF
TRBD1 | TRBJ1-3 | TRBV7-6 | . | TGTGCCAGCAGCCAGAACAGGGGGCCCCCTGGAAACACCATATATTTT | CASSQNRGPPGNTIYF
TRBD2 | TRBJ2-5 | TRBV6-6 | once | TGTGCCAGCACCTCGGCAGACGGGGGGGTGGAGACCCAGTACTTC | CASTSADGGVETQYF
TRBD1 | TRBJ1-2 | TRBV9 | few | TGTGCCAGCAGCGTAGCTTGGCAGGGGGGTGGCTACACCTTC | CASSVAWQGGGYTF
TRBD1 | TRBJ1-2 | TRBV6-5 | . | TGTGCCAGCACCGGGACAGGGTACTCCTCTGGCTACACCTTC | CASTGTGYSSGYTF
. | TRBJ1-5 | TRBV24-1 | . | TGTGCCACCAGTGATGGAGGCCAGCCCCAGCATTTT | CATSDGGQPQHF
TRBD1 | TRBJ1-1 | TRBV5-4 | . | TGTGCCAGCAGTTCCAGGACAGGAATGAACACTGAAGCTTTCTTT | CASSSRTGMNTEAFF
TRBD1 | TRBJ2-2 | TRBV27 | . | TGTGCCAGCAGTTTCTCTATCCGTAGGACAGGGGGCTGGGGCACCGGGGAGCTGTTTTTT | CASSFSIRRTGGWGTGELFF
TRBD1 | TRBJ2-7 | TRBV28 | . | TGTGCCAGCAGTTTGGCTAGGACAGGAACATACGAGCAGTACTTC | CASSLARTGTYEQYF
. | TRBJ1-4 | TRBV4-1 | . | TGCGCCAGCAGCCAAGCCGGGGGGCGCGCTAATGAAAAACTGTTTTTT | CASSQAGGRANEKLFF
. | TRBJ1-2 | TRBV13 | . | TGTGCCAGCAGCCCCCCCGGGATGGAGACTAACTATGGCTACACCTTC | CASSPPGMETNYGYTF
TRBD1 | TRBJ1-3 | TRBV10-2 | . | TGCGCCAGCCGGGACAGCTCTGGAAACACCATATATTTT | CASRDSSGNTIYF
. | TRBJ1-5 | TRBV10-3 | . | TGTGCCATCAGTTCTACCGGGAATACAGTTTCCCAGCATTTT | CAISSTGNTVSQHF
. | TRBJ2-3 | TRBV9 | . | TGTGCCAGCAGCTCTCAGGTGAACACAGATACGCAGTATTTT | CASSSQVNTDTQYF